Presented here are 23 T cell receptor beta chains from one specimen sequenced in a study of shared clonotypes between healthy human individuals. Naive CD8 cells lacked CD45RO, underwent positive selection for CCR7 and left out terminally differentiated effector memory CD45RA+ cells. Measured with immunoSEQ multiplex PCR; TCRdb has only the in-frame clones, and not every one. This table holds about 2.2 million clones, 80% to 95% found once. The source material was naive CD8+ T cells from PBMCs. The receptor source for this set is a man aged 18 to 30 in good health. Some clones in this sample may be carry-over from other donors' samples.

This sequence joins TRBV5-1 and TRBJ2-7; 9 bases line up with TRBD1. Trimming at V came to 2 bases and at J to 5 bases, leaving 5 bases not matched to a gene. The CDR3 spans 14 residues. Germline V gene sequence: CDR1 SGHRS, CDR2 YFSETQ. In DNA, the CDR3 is TGCGCCAGCAGCTTCGGGACAGGGTTCGACGAGCAGTACTTC. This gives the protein CASSFGTGFDEQYF. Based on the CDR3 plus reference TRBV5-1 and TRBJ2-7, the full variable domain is KAGVTQTPRYLIKTRGQQVTLSCSPISGHRSVSWYQQTPGQGLQFLFEYFSETQRNKGNFPGRFSGRQFSNSRSEMNVSTLELGDSALYLCASSFGTGFDEQYFGPGTRLTVT.

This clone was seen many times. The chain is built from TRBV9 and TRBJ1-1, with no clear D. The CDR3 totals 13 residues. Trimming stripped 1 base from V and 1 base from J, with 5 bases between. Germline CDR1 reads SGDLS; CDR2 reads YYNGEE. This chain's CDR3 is CASSVMPNTEAFF. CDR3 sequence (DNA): TGTGCCAGCAGCGTAATGCCGAACACTGAAGCTTTCTTT.

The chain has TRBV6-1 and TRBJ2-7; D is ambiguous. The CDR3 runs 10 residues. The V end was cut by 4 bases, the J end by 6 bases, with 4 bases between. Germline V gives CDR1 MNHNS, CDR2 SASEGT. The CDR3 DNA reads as TGTGCCAGCAGTGGGGTCGAGCAGTACTTC. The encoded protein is CASSGVEQYF.

CDR3 region: CASSAGPTYEQYF. DNA for the CDR3: TGTGCCAGCAGCGCCGGGCCGACTTACGAGCAGTACTTC. The chain links TRBV7-2 to TRBJ2-7, with unresolved D. CDR1 is SGHTA and CDR2 is FQGNSA in the germline V gene. CDR3 size: 13 residues. The germline V and J ends were trimmed by 5 bases and 4 bases, with 12 bases remaining between them.

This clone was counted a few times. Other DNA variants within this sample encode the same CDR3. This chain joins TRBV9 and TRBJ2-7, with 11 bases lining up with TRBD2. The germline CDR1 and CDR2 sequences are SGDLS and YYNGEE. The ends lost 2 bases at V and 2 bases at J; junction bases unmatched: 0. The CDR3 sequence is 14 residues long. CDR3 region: CASSVTSGAYEQYF. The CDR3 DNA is TGTGCCAGCAGCGTGACTAGCGGGGCCTACGAGCAGTACTTC.

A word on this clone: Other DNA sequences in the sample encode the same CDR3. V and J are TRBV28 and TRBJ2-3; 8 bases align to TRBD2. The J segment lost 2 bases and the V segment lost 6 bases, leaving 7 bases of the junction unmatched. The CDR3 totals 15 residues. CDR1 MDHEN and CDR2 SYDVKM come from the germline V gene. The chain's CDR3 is CASSPLSGTTDTQYF. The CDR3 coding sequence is TGTGCCAGCAGCCCCCTTAGCGGGACCACAGATACGCAGTATTTT.

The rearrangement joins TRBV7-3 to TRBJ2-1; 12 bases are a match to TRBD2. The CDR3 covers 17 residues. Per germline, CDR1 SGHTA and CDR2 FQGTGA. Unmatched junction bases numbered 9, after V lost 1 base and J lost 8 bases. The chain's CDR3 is CASSLRASGRAWDEQFF. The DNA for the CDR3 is TGTGCCAGCAGCTTAAGAGCTAGCGGGAGGGCCTGGGATGAGCAGTTCTTC.

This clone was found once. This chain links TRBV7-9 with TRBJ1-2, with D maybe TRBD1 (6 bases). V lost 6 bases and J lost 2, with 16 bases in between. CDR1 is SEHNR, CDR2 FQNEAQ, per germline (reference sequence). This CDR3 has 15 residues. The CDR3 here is CASSYVGQGNYGYTF. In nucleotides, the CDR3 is TGTGCCAGCAGTTATGTGGGGCAGGGGAACTATGGCTACACCTTC. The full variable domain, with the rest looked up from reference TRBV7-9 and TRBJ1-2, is DTGVSQNPRHKITKRGQNVTFRCDPISEHNRLYWYRQTLGQGPEFLTYFQNEAQLEKSRLLSDRFSAERPKGSFSTLEIQRTEQGDSAMYLCASSYVGQGNYGYTFGSGTRLTVV.

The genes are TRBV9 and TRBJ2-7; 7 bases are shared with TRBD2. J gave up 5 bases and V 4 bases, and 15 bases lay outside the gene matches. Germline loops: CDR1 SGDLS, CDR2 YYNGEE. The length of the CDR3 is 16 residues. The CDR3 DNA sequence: TGTGCCAGCAGCCCCTATCGCGGGAGTAGTCTCGACGAGCAGTACTTC. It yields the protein CASSPYRGSSLDEQYF.

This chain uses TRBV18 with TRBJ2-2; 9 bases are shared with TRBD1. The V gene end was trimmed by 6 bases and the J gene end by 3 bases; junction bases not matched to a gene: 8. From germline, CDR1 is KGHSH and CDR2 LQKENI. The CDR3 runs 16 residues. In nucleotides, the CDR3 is TGTGCCAGCTCGCAGTACGGGACAGGGTACACCGGGGAGCTGTTTTTT. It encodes CASSQYGTGYTGELFF.

For the CDR3, the DNA is TGTGCCAGCAGTCAGTCAGCCACTGAAGCTTTCTTT. This gives the protein CASSQSATEAFF. The chain has TRBV27 and TRBJ1-1; no clear D. The CDR3 extends over 12 amino acids. Germline values: CDR1 MNHEY, CDR2 SMNVEV (reference sequence). V was pared by 5 bases and J by 4 bases, with 8 bases between.

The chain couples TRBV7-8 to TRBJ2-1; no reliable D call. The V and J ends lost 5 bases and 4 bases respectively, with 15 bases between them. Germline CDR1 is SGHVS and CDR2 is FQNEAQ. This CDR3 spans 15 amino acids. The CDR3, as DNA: TGTGCCAGCAGCCTGATTCTTACCCAATACAATGAGCAGTTCTTC. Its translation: CASSLILTQYNEQFF.

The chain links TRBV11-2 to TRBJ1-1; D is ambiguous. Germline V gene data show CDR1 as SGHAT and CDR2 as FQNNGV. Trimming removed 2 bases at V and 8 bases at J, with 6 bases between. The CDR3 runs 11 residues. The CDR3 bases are TGTGCCAGCAGCTTATCGGAGGAAGCTTTCTTT. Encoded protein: CASSLSEEAFF.

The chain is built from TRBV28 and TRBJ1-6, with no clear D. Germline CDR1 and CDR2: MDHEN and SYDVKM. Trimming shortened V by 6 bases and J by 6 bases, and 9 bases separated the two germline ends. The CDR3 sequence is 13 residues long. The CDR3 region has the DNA TGTGCCAGCAGGGCAGCCGGTAATTCACCCCTCCACTTT. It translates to CASRAAGNSPLHF.

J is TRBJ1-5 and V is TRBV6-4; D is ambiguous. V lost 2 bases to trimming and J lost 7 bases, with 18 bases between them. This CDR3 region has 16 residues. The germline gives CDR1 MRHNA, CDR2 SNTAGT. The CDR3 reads CASSDESKGHGQPQHF. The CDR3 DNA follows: TGTGCCAGCAGTGACGAAAGCAAGGGTCATGGGCAGCCCCAGCATTTT.

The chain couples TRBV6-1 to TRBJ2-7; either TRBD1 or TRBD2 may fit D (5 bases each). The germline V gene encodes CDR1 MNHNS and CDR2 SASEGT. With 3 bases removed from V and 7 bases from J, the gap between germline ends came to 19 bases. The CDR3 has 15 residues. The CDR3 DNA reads TGTGCCAGCAGTGACCTGGGACGGGGAGTGGGAGAGCAGTACTTC. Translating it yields CASSDLGRGVGEQYF.

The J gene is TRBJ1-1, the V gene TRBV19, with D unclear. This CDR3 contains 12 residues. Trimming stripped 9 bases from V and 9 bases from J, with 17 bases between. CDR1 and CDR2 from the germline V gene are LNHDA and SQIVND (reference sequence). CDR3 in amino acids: CASRHGLTKAFF. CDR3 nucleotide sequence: TGTGCCAGCCGACATGGTTTAACGAAAGCTTTCTTT.

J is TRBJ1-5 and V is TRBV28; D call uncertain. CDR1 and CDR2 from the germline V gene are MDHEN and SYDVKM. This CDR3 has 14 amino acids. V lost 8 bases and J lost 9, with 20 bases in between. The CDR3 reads CASLQPQRVAPQHF. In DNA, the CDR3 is TGTGCCAGCCTTCAACCCCAGAGGGTGGCGCCCCAGCATTTT.

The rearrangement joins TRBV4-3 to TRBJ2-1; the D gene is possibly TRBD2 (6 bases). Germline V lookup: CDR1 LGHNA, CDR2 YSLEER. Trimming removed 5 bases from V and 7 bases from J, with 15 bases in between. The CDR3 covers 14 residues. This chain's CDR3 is CASSVPDGRNEQFF. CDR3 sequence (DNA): TGCGCCAGCAGCGTTCCTGACGGGAGAAATGAGCAGTTCTTC.

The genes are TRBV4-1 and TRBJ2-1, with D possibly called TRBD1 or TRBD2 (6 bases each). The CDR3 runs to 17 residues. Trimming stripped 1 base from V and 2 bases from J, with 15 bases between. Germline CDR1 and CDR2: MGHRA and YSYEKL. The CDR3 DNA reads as TGCGCCAGCAGCCAAGTAGGGGGGCTTGGCCCCTACAATGAGCAGTTCTTC. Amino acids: CASSQVGGLGPYNEQFF.

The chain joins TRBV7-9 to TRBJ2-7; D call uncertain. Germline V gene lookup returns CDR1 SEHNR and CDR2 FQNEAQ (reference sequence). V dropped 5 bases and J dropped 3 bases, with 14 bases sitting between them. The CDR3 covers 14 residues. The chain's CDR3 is CASSAAQDYYEQYF. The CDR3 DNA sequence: TGTGCCAGCAGCGCCGCCCAGGATTACTACGAGCAGTACTTC.

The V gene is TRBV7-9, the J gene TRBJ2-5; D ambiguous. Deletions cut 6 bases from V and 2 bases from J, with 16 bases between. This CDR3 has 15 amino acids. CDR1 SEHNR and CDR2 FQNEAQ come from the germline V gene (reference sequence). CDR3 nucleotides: TGTGCCAGCAGTGAAGGACCGGACCAACAAGAGACCCAGTACTTC. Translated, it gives CASSEGPDQQETQYF.

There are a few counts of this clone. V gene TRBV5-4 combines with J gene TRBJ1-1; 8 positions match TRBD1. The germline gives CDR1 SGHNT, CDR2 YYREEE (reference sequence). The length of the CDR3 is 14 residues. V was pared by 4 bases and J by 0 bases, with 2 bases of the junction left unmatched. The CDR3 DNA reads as TGTGCCAGCAGCGACAGGGGCATGAACACTGAAGCTTTCTTT. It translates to CASSDRGMNTEAFF. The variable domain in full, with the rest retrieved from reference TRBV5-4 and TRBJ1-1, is ETGVTQSPTHLIKTRGQQVTLRCSSQSGHNTVSWYQQALGQGPQFIFQYYREEENGRGNFPPRFSGLQFPNYSSELNVNALELDDSALYLCASSDRGMNTEAFFGQGTRLTVV.